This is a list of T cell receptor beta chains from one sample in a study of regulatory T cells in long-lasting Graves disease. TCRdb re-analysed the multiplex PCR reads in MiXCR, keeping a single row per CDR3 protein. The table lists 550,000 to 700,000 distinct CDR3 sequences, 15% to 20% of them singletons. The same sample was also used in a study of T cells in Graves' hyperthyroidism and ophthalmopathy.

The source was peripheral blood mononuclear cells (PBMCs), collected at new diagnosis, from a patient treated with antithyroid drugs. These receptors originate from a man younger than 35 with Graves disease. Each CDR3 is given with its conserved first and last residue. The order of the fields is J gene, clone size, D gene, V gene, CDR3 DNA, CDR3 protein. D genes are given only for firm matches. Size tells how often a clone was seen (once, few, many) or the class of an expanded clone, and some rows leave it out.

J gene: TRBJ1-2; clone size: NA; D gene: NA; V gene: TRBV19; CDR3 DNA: TGTGCCAGTAGTCTCCGGGAGGGGCCACGCTATGGCTACACCTTC; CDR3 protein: CASSLREGPRYGYTF
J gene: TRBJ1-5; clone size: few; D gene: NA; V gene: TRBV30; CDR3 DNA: TGTGCCTGGAGTTTTCGGGGTAACAATCAGCCCCAGCATTTT; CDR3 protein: CAWSFRGNNQPQHF
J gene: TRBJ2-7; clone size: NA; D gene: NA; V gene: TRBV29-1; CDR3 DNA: TGCAGCGTTGAAGTCTACAATACCTACGAGCAGTACTTC; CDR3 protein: CSVEVYNTYEQYF
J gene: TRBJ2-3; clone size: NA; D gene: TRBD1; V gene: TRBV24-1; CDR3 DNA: TGTGCCACCAGTGATAAATTAGACAGGGTCACAGATACGCAGTATTTT; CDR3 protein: CATSDKLDRVTDTQYF
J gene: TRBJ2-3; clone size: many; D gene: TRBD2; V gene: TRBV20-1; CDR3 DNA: TGCAGTGCTAGAGAATCAGCGGGAGGGCCCAGAGATACGCAGTATTTT; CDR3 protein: CSARESAGGPRDTQYF
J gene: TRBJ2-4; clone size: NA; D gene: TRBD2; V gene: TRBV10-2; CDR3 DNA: TGCGCCAGCAGTAAAGGACTAGCGGGAGGGGTAGGCATTCAGTACTTC; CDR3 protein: CASSKGLAGGVGIQYF
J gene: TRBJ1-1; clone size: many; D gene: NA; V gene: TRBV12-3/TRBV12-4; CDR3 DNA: TGTGCCAGCAGTTCCTACAGGGACGGTGAAGCTTTCTTT; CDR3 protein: CASSSYRDGEAFF
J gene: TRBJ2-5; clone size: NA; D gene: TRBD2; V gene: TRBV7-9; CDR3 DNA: TGTGCCAGCAGCTTTGCGGCTAGCGGGAGGGGGAAAGAGACCCAGTACTTC; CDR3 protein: CASSFAASGRGKETQYF
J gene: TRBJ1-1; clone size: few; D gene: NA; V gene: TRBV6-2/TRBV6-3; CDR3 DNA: TGTGCCAGCAGGGACTCTAGGGGCACTGAAGCTTTCTTT; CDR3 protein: CASRDSRGTEAFF
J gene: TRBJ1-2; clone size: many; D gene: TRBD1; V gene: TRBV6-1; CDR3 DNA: TGTGCCAGCAGGCAGGGGGCGCGTATCACTAACTATGGCTACACCTTC; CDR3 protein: CASRQGARITNYGYTF
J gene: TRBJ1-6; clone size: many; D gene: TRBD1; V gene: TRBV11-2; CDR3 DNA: TGTGCCAGCAGCCTTAGCTGGACAGGGCAGTTTAATTCACCCCTCCACTTT; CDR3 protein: CASSLSWTGQFNSPLHF
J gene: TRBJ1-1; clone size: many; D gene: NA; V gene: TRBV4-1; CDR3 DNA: TGCGCCAGCAGCCAAGTTGACTTGGGCCTAGTTAACACTGAAGCTTTCTTT; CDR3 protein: CASSQVDLGLVNTEAFF
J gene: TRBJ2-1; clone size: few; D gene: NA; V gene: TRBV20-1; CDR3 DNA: TGCAGTGCTAGAGGAGGGCAGGGGCCGAGGAATGAGCAGTTCTTC; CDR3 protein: CSARGGQGPRNEQFF
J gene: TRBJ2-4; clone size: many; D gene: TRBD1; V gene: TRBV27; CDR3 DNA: TGTGCCAGCAGCCCCGGACAGGGGAGTAACATTCAGTACTTC; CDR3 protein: CASSPGQGSNIQYF
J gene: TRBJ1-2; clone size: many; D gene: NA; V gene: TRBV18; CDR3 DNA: TGTGCCAGCTCACCAGAGAAGCCATGGGGGATTTCCTATGGCTACACCTTC; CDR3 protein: CASSPEKPWGISYGYTF
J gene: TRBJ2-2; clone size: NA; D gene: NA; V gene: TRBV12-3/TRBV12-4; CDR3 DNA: TGTGCCAGCAGTTCCCCCGTCGGGACCGGGGAGCTGTTTTTT; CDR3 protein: CASSSPVGTGELFF
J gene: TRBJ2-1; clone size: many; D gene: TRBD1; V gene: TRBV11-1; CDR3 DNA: TGTGCCAGCAGCCCACCGGGACAGTACAATGAGCAGTTCTTC; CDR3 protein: CASSPPGQYNEQFF
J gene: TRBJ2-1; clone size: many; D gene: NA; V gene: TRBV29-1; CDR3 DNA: TGCAGCGTGGCATCCGGGGGGAGGGGGCCATTCGATGAGCAGTTCTTC; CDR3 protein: CSVASGGRGPFDEQFF
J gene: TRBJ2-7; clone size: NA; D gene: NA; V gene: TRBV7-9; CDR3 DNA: TGTGCCAGCAGCTTAGATGGACAGAACTACGAGCAGTACTTC; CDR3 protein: CASSLDGQNYEQYF
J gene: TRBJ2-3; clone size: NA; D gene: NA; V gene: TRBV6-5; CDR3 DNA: TGTGCCAGCAGTTACTCTCGGGGGGATACGCAGTATTTT; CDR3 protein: CASSYSRGDTQYF
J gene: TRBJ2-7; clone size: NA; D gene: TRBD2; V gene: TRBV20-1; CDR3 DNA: TGCAGTGTCGCGACTAGCGGGTGGTACGAGCAGTACTTC; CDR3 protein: CSVATSGWYEQYF
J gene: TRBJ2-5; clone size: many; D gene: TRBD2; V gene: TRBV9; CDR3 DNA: TGTGCCAGCAGCGTAGGGAACGGGAGGGCGGAGACCCAGTACTTC; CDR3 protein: CASSVGNGRAETQYF
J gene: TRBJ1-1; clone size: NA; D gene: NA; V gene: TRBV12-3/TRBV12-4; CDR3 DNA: TGTGCCAGCAGCAACCCGAACACTGAAGCTTCCTTT; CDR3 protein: CASSNPNTEASF
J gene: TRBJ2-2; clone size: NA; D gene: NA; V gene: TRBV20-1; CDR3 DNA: TGCAGTGCTGGCGGTGGGTGGGCCGGGGAGCTGTTTTTT; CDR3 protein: CSAGGGWAGELFF
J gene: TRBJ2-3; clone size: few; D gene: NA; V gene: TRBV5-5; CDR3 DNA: TGTGCCAGCAGCCCCACCCGGGCTCCGTCAGATACGCAGTATTTT; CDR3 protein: CASSPTRAPSDTQYF
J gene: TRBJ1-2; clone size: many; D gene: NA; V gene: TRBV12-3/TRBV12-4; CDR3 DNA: TGTGCCAGCAGTTTTCAGGGGTCCTTAGGCTACACCTTC; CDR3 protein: CASSFQGSLGYTF
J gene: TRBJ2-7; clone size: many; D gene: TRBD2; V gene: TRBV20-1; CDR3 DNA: TGCAGTGCTAGACCGGGACTAGCGTTCTACGAGCAGTACTTC; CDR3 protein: CSARPGLAFYEQYF
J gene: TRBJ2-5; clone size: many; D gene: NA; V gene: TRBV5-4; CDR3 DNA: TGTGCCAGCAGCCGAACCGGGACACCTCAAGAGACCCAGTACTTC; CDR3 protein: CASSRTGTPQETQYF
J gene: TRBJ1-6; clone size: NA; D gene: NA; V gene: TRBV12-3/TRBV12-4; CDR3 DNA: TGTGCCAGCAGTTTATCGGTAGTGGTTAATTCACCCCTCCACTTT; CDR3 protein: CASSLSVVVNSPLHF
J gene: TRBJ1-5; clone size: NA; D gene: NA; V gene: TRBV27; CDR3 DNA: TGTGCCAGCAGTGCTCTGGACGGTAATCAGCCCCAGCATTTT; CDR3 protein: CASSALDGNQPQHF
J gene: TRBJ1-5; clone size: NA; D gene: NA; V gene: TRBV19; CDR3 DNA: TGTGCCAGTAGTATCGGCATGTTCAATCAGCCCCAGCATTTT; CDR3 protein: CASSIGMFNQPQHF
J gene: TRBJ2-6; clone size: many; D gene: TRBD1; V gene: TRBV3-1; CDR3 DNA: TGTGCCAGCAGCCACCCCGGGACAGCATACTCTGGGGCCAACGTCCTGACTTTC; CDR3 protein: CASSHPGTAYSGANVLTF
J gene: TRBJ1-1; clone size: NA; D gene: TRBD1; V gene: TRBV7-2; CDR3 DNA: TGTGCCAGCACCCGACAGGGGGCATCGAACACTGAAGCTTTCTTT; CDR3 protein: CASTRQGASNTEAFF
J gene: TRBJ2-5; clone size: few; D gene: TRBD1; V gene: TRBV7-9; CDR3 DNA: TGTGCCAGCAGCCCCAGGACAGGGGGCCCTGGAAAAGAGACCCAGTACTTC; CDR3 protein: CASSPRTGGPGKETQYF
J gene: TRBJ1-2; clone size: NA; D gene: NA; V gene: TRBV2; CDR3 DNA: TGTGCCAGCAGTGCCGGAGACACCGCCAGGTCCTATGGCTACACCTTC; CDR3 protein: CASSAGDTARSYGYTF
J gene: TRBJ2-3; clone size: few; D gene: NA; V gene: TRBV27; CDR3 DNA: TGTGCCAGCAGTTATGGCACAGATACGCAGTATTTT; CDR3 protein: CASSYGTDTQYF